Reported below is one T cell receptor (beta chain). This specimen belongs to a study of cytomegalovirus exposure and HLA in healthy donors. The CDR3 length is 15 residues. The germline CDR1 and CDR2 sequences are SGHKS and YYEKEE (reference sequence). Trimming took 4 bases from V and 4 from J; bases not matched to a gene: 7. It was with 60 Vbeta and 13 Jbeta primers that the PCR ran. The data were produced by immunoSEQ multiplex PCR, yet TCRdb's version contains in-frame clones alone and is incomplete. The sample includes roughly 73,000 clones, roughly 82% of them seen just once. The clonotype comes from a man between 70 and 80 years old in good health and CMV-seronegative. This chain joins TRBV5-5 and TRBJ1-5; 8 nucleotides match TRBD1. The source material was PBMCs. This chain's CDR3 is CASSPTRDRNQPQHF. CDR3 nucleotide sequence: TGTGCCAGCAGCCCGACCCGGGACAGGAATCAGCCCCAGCATTTT.